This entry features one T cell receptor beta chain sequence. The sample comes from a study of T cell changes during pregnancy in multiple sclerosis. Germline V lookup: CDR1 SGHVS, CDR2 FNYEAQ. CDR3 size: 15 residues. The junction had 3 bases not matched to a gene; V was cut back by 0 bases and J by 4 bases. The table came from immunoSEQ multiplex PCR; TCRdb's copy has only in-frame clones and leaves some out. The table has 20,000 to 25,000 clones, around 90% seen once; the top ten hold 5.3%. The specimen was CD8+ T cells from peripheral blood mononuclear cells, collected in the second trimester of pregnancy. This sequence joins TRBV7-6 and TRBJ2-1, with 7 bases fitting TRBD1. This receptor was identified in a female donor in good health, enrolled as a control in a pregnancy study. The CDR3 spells CASSLAGQEYNEQFF. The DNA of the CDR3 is TGTGCCAGCAGCTTAGCTGGACAGGAATACAATGAGCAGTTCTTC.